This TCR beta chain was sequenced during a study of cytomegalovirus exposure and HLA in healthy donors (dated by TCRdb to 2016 to 2017). About the full investigation: An earlier analysis of fewer than 750 of the donors reported over 250 Gb of sequence data and 95 million to 130 million unique TCR beta sequences obtained from approximately 180 million T cells. A later analysis re-analyzed previously published TCR beta repertoires from roughly 600 donors and added high-resolution HLA genotyping to study TCR occurrence patterns. A later genetic analysis used genome-wide SNP genotypes for 398 of the 666 donors, treating that subset as a discovery cohort. Rather than using new phenotypic data, the later analysis identified candidate immune exposures from TCR beta sequences and from how often those sequences occurred across donors. Because of strong linkage in the cohort, roughly five DR-DQ haplotypes were treated as single units for association and clustering. The study used immunosequencing to profile the T cell repertoires of hundreds of subjects and linked those repertoires to cytomegalovirus serostatus. Of the roughly 410 genotyped donors, 75% to 85% were placed in the genetic ancestry cluster associated with self-reported Caucasian donors. Besides the first cohort of under 700 subjects, a separate validation cohort made up of over a hundred different subjects was used. All discovery cohort repertoires had been generated on a single sequencing platform. The number of donors typed differed by locus, with about 629-630 for A, B, C, DRB1 and DQB1, about 500 for DQA1, approximately 570 for DPA1, and some 450 for DPB1. An earlier analysis of 587 of the donors applied high-throughput TCR beta sequencing to assess whether each TCR beta V gene segment acted as functional or pseudogenic. High-throughput TCR immunosequencing, statistical association of individual TCRs with disease status, and machine learning were combined to predict cytomegalovirus infection status. Across around 400 genotyped donors of the cohort, an average of approximately 240,000 unique TCR beta nucleotide sequences per donor were sequenced, and roughly a sixth of those sequences were non-productive. An early release covering over 500 HLA-typed donors comprised about 320 gigabases of sequencing data and approximately 80 million unique TCR sequences. The study aimed to test whether cataloging public T cell receptors could reveal signatures of past pathogen exposure. Both class I and class II loci were covered by HLA typing, at four-digit resolution. Alongside the repertoire data, information on donor age, sex, ethnicity and CMV serostatus was compiled.

Results and caveats for the whole study, not just this receptor: The study listed approximately 160 TCR beta chains as associated with cytomegalovirus. The authors suggested that the approach could potentially be generalized to other disease states and immunological phenotypes. A later analysis associated approximately 17,000 TCR beta sequences with specific HLA alleles at a false discovery rate of 0.05. The classifier was reported to diagnose cytomegalovirus status with high specificity and sensitivity in both the original and validation cohorts. Most TCR sequences were seen in very few donors, while some public TCRs were found in many individuals. Correlated functional status among segregating V segments might be attributable to linkage disequilibrium, but an unknown experimental factor could not be ruled out. CMV serostatus was the only immune exposure information available for the cohort. When HLA alleles, especially DR and DQ, strongly co-occurred, attributing TCR associations to individual alleles was difficult. V-gene and J-gene trimming of TCR beta chains was associated with a missense DCLRE1C variant in a later genetic analysis, and the association was replicated in an independent cohort. Because HLA typing was missing for some donors at each locus, association tests included only the typed subset. A later analysis reported that several top co-occurrence clusters appeared linked to parvovirus B19, influenza, CMV and Epstein-Barr virus. A group of highly shared sequence variants was considered likely to be a technical artifact of the sequencing pipeline. The cohort was sequenced for TCR beta chains only, and without alpha or paired-chain data the features that could be detected were limited. In an earlier analysis of roughly 500 of the donors, most TCR beta V segments appeared in productive rearrangements about 90% or about 30% of the time, broadly matching IMGT annotations. According to a later analysis, TCR association rates differed among HLA loci, with DRB1 alleles showing the most associated TCRs and HLA-C alleles showing the fewest. A later analysis found that most CMV-associated TCR beta chains appeared HLA-restricted, with HLA associations seemingly driven largely by CMV exposure. The earlier analysis of some 540 of the donors excluded some 15 rarely observed V segments, including chromosome 9 orphons, because counts were too low. In vitro tests confirmed that a few of the cytomegalovirus-associated TCR beta chains recognize cytomegalovirus antigens. According to a later genetic analysis, donors in an Asian-associated ancestry cluster had fewer N-insertions in productive TCRs than the approximately 670-donor mean. Some IMGT-functional V segments, including TRBV6-2 and TRBV6-3, could not be distinguished by the 87-base-pair reads and were therefore excluded. In a later analysis, HLA-associated TCR beta chains showed more clonal expansion and lower generation probabilities than non-associated chains that were equally common. A further reported finding was that TCR beta sequences accurately predicted the HLA-A and HLA-B alleles for most subjects in the first cohort. The presence/absence analyses assumed that sequencing depth was roughly uniform across donors, and that assumption may not be true.

In total, roughly 670 healthy bone marrow donors made up the cohort. Cohort members were all nominally healthy when sampled, although unrecorded immune exposures were likely present. The donor tested CMV seropositive, placing the donor among the 289 seropositive members of the cohort. Every donor gave a peripheral blood sample, and the peripheral blood mononuclear cells from that sample were used for TCR beta sequencing. Genomic DNA extraction from the blood cell samples was performed with the Qiagen DNeasy Blood Extraction Kit. The library was obtained by the immunoSEQ multiplex PCR assay. For the multiplex PCR, a mixture combining 60 forward primers for TCR Vbeta segments and 13 reverse primers for TCR Jbeta segments was used. A multiplex PCR assay on genomic DNA amplified the CDR3 region of rearranged TCR beta genes. The amplified TCR beta libraries were sequenced on the Illumina HiSeq System as 87-base-pair reads. On the authors' methods: A later analysis counted tens of millions of unique TCR beta chains across the approximately 700 repertoires, and about 10 million of these chains were shared by at least two donors. Raw reads were error-corrected and collapsed into unique sequences with a nearest-neighbor algorithm that merged closely related sequences to remove PCR and sequencing errors. V, D and J gene segments were assigned by aligning CDR3 sequences to IMGT reference sequences. Each retained sequence needed at least a six-nucleotide match to both a V gene segment and a J gene segment. A rearrangement counted as productive if the CDR3 had no stop codons and remained in frame with V and J, and every other rearrangement counted as non-productive. CDR3 was defined according to IMGT convention as the region running from the second conserved V-encoded cysteine to the conserved J-encoded phenylalanine. The earlier analysis of about 530 of the donors excluded any sequence lacking an unambiguous match to a single V gene segment. In an earlier analysis of approximately 590 of the donors, a V segment was called functional when productive rearrangements were above 56.7%, and segregating when the standard deviation between donors exceeded 5%. A statistical classification framework was built for diagnosing cytomegalovirus status from the catalog of TCR beta chain sequences. In a later analysis, TCR nucleotide sequences were compared against IMGT/GENE-DB human TR gene sequences so that V and J genes could be assigned. A later analysis assigned CDR3 sequences and most-parsimonious VDJ recombination scenarios with the TCRdist pipeline. In a later analysis, each TCR beta chain was defined by its CDR3 amino acid sequence together with its V-gene family, and reads without a unique V-gene family were excluded. As a way to deal with suspected cross-contamination and a sequencing artifact, a later analysis dropped under 600 nucleotide sequences that were highly shared and had low generation probability. In a later analysis, a clonal expansion index was calculated for each public chain from normalized within-repertoire ranks of inferred template counts. Generation probabilities in a later analysis came from a VDJ recombination model fitted to out-of-frame rearrangements, and those results were checked against IGoR. A later analysis scored TCR-TCR, TCR-HLA and TCR-CMV co-occurrence with hypergeometric tests, applying a repertoire-size bias correction to TCR pairs. A later analysis estimated false discovery rates by permuting HLA or CMV assignments 20 times. A later analysis grouped co-occurring TCRs with DBSCAN, adding TCRdist sequence similarity when clustering within HLA-allele-positive subsets. Repertoires with fewer than 30,000 or more than 120,000 public chains were left out of co-occurrence clustering, as were five repertoires with anomalous nucleotide sharing. Entries here come from immuneACCESS through TCRdb and include only in-frame sequences with V and J called. Some clones fail to appear in such tables; in the studies checked, an unresolved V gene covers under half of the shortfall, and the cause of the remainder is unknown. V and J calls plus clone size are reproduced from that table; the DNA served to infer D and trimming. In all, the sample holds 95,000 to 150,000 clones, and over 75% of those were seen once. Of the sample, 4% falls within the top ten clones.

Turning to this clone: Its antigen target is currently unknown. No base quality values were provided; no much bigger clone lies one nucleotide off.

The CDR3 starts with the cysteine, ends with the phenylalanine, and has 20 residues. The sequence is cut down to CDR3 DNA, 60 bases in frame from base 1. The germline V gene encodes CDR1 SGHNT and CDR2 YYREEE (reference sequence). This clonotype was sampled from a young man in good health and CMV-seropositive. This receptor chain uses TRBV5-4 and TRBJ2-5, and TRBD1 matches 9 of the central bases. TRBJ2-7 matches the DNA end more closely, so the J call is doubtful. The sample was PBMCs. The DNA is as follows: TGTGCCAGCAGCTTACGTTTCGGGACCCTCCCGAGGACAGGGGTCTACGAGCAGTACTTC. Its translation reads: CASSLRFGTLPRTGVYEQYF.